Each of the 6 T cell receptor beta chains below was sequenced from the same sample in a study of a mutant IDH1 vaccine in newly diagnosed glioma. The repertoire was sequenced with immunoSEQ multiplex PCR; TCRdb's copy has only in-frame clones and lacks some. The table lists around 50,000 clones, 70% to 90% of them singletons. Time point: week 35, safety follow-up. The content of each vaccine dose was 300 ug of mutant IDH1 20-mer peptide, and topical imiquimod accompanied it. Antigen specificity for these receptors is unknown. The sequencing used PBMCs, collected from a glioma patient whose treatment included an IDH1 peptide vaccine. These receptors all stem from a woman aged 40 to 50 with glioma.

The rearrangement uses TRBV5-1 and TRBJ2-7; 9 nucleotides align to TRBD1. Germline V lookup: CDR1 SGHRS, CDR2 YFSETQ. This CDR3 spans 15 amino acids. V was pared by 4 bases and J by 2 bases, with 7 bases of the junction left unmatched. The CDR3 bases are TGCGCCAGCAGCCCGGGACAGGGTTGGCCCTACGAGCAGTACTTC. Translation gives CASSPGQGWPYEQYF.

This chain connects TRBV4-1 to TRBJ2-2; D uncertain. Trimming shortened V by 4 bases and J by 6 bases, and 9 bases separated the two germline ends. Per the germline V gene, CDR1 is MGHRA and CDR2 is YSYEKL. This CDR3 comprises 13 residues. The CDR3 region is CASSRGSPGELFF. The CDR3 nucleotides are TGCGCCAGCAGCCGGGGTTCCCCCGGGGAGCTGTTTTTT.

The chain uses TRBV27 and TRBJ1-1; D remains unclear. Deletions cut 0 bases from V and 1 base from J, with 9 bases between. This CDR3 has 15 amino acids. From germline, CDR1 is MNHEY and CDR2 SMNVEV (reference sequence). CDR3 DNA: TGTGCCAGCAGTTTATCGGCAGGCCAGAACACTGAAGCTTTCTTT. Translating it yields CASSLSAGQNTEAFF.

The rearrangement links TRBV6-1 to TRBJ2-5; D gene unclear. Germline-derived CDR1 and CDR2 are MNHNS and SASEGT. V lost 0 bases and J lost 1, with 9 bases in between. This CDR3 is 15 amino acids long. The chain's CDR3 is CASSEAQPFQETQYF. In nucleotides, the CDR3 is TGTGCCAGCAGTGAAGCGCAGCCCTTCCAAGAGACCCAGTACTTC.

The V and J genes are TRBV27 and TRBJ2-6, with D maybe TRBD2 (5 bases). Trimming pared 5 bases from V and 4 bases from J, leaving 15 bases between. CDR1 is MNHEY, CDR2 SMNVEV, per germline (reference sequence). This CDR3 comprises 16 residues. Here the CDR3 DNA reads TGTGCCAGCAGTCCCCGGACTCCGCGGGGGGCCAACGTCCTGACTTTC. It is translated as CASSPRTPRGANVLTF.

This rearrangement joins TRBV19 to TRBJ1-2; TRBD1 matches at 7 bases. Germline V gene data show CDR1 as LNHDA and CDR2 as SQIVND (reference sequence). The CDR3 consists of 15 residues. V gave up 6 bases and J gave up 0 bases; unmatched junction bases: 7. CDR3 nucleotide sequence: TGTGCCAGTAGCCCGGGACAGAGGACTAACTATGGCTACACCTTC. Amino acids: CASSPGQRTNYGYTF.